Included here is one T cell receptor beta chain sequence, with context. These data are taken from a study of blood T cell repertoires in COVID-19. Turning to the study itself: PBMCs, B-cell-depleted T cells, or T cells were the source of the cDNA or gDNA that made up the material.

In the 2 weeks before study entry, exposed participants met a COVID-19 case, which was PCR-confirmed or clinician-diagnosed. Germline CDR1 is LGHDT and CDR2 is YNNKEL (reference sequence). The germline V and J ends were trimmed by 2 bases and 7 bases, with 8 bases remaining between them. The CDR3 loop spans 13 amino acids. Assay used: immunoSEQ multiplex PCR; TCRdb lists only in-frame clones, some missing. The table lists a few hundred thousand clones, approximately 93% of them singletons. The rearrangement links TRBV3-1 (or the pseudogene TRBV3-2) to TRBJ1-4; the D is unclear. This TCR was sampled from a woman in her thirties or forties who had been exposed to COVID-19. The sequencing sample was made of PBMCs or T cells enriched from blood (not recorded which). The CDR3, as DNA: TGTGCCAGCAGCCAATTTAGAGGTGAAAAACTGTTTTTT. Protein: CASSQFRGEKLFF.